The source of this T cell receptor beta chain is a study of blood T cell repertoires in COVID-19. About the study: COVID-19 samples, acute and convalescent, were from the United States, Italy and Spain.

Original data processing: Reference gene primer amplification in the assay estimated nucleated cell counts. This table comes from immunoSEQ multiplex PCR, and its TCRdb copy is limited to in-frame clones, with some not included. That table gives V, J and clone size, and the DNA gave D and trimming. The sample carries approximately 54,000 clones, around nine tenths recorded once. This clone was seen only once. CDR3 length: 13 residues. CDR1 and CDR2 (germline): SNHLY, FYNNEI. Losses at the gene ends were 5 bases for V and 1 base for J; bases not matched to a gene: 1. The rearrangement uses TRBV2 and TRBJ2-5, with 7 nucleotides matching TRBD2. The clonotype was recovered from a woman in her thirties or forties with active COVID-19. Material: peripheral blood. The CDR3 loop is CASSRLAQETQYF. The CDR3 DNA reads TGTGCCAGCAGTCGACTAGCCCAAGAGACCCAGTACTTC.